The rows below give T cell receptor beta chains drawn from one sample of a study of blood T cell repertoires in COVID-19. Data came from immunoSEQ multiplex PCR; TCRdb stores just in-frame clones and leaves some out. The sample has about 400,000 clones, 70% to 90% seen once. The sequenced material came from peripheral blood. These TCRs come from a woman aged 25 to 39 with active or convalescent COVID-19. Both conserved end residues are part of each CDR3. Fields, in order: D gene, clone size, V gene, J gene, CDR3 protein, CDR3 DNA. D genes are given only for firm matches. Where a row states a size, it is once, few, many or the class of an expanded clone; other rows omit it.

d_call: TRBD2
clone_size: -
v_call: TRBV9
j_call: TRBJ2-1
cdr3_aa: CASSPGLAPNNEQFF
cdr3_nt: TGTGCCAGCAGTCCGGGACTAGCGCCTAACAATGAGCAGTTCTTC

d_call: -
clone_size: -
v_call: TRBV18
j_call: TRBJ1-3
cdr3_aa: CASSPAGSSGNTIYF
cdr3_nt: TGTGCCAGCTCACCGGCAGGCAGCTCTGGAAACACCATATATTTT

d_call: -
clone_size: -
v_call: TRBV2
j_call: TRBJ2-4
cdr3_aa: CASSVPPIGDIQYF
cdr3_nt: TGTGCCAGCAGTGTTCCTCCTATAGGAGACATTCAGTACTTC

d_call: TRBD2
clone_size: -
v_call: TRBV3-1/TRBV3-2
j_call: TRBJ2-3
cdr3_aa: CASSHAPARLAADTQYF
cdr3_nt: TGTGCCAGCAGCCATGCCCCGGCCCGACTAGCGGCAGATACGCAGTATTTT

d_call: -
clone_size: -
v_call: TRBV2
j_call: TRBJ2-3
cdr3_aa: CASSVWQGTDTQYF
cdr3_nt: TGTGCCAGCAGTGTCTGGCAGGGCACAGATACGCAGTATTTT

d_call: -
clone_size: -
v_call: TRBV19
j_call: TRBJ1-1
cdr3_aa: CASSISPNTEAFF
cdr3_nt: TGTGCCAGTAGTATCTCCCCGAACACTGAAGCTTTCTTT

d_call: -
clone_size: -
v_call: TRBV5-5
j_call: TRBJ2-2
cdr3_aa: CASSLIAGELFF
cdr3_nt: TGTGCCAGCAGCTTGATAGCCGGGGAGCTGTTTTTT

d_call: TRBD2
clone_size: -
v_call: TRBV6-2/TRBV6-3
j_call: TRBJ2-6
cdr3_aa: CASSQIAGSSGANVLTF
cdr3_nt: TGTGCCAGCAGCCAAATAGCGGGATCATCTGGGGCCAACGTCCTGACTTTC

d_call: TRBD1
clone_size: few
v_call: TRBV12-3/TRBV12-4
j_call: TRBJ1-2
cdr3_aa: CASSLGQGYGYTF
cdr3_nt: TGTGCCAGCAGCTTGGGACAGGGATATGGCTACACCTTC

d_call: TRBD2
clone_size: -
v_call: TRBV3-1/TRBV3-2
j_call: TRBJ2-5
cdr3_aa: CASSQDVDSGYQETQYF
cdr3_nt: TGTGCCAGCAGCCAAGATGTGGATAGCGGGTACCAAGAGACCCAGTACTTC

d_call: -
clone_size: -
v_call: TRBV7-9
j_call: TRBJ1-2
cdr3_aa: CASSPSSLYGYTF
cdr3_nt: TGTGCCAGCAGCCCCTCGAGTCTCTATGGCTACACCTTC

d_call: -
clone_size: -
v_call: TRBV10-3
j_call: TRBJ2-5
cdr3_aa: CAISDEGEETQYF
cdr3_nt: TGTGCCATCAGTGATGAGGGGGAAGAGACCCAGTACTTC

d_call: TRBD2
clone_size: -
v_call: TRBV5-4
j_call: TRBJ2-7
cdr3_aa: CASSFASGITYEQYF
cdr3_nt: TGTGCCAGCAGCTTCGCTAGCGGGATCACCTACGAGCAGTACTTC

d_call: -
clone_size: -
v_call: TRBV7-2
j_call: TRBJ1-5
cdr3_aa: CASSTDSRQPQHF
cdr3_nt: TGTGCCAGCAGCACCGACAGTCGTCAGCCCCAGCATTTT

d_call: -
clone_size: -
v_call: TRBV7-9
j_call: TRBJ2-7
cdr3_aa: CASSLAGFSDSDEQYF
cdr3_nt: TGTGCCAGCAGCTTAGCAGGATTCTCGGACTCGGACGAGCAGTACTTC

d_call: TRBD2
clone_size: few
v_call: TRBV6-1
j_call: TRBJ2-5
cdr3_aa: CASSELAGVQETQYF
cdr3_nt: TGTGCCAGCAGTGAGCTAGCGGGCGTTCAAGAGACCCAGTACTTC

d_call: TRBD2
clone_size: once
v_call: TRBV5-1
j_call: TRBJ2-1
cdr3_aa: CASSNGLAGRNEQFF
cdr3_nt: TGCGCCAGCAGCAATGGACTAGCGGGCAGAAATGAGCAGTTCTTC

d_call: TRBD1
clone_size: -
v_call: TRBV2
j_call: TRBJ1-3
cdr3_aa: CASRHDTKTGTGNTIYF
cdr3_nt: TGTGCCAGTCGACACGATACAAAGACAGGGACTGGAAACACCATATATTTT

d_call: TRBD1
clone_size: -
v_call: TRBV7-2
j_call: TRBJ2-7
cdr3_aa: CASSTDPGTGNLEQYF
cdr3_nt: TGTGCCAGCAGCACCGACCCCGGGACAGGGAATCTCGAGCAGTACTTC

d_call: TRBD1
clone_size: -
v_call: TRBV18
j_call: TRBJ1-1
cdr3_aa: CASSPGTAENTEAFF
cdr3_nt: TGTGCCAGCTCACCCGGGACAGCGGAGAACACTGAAGCTTTCTTT

d_call: -
clone_size: -
v_call: TRBV13
j_call: TRBJ2-5
cdr3_aa: CASSLPGDPNAKETQYF
cdr3_nt: TGTGCCAGCAGCTTACCGGGAGACCCGAACGCTAAAGAGACCCAGTACTTC

d_call: -
clone_size: -
v_call: TRBV7-8
j_call: TRBJ1-2
cdr3_aa: CASSALKDSNYGYTF
cdr3_nt: TGTGCCAGCAGCGCCTTAAAGGACAGTAACTATGGCTACACCTTC

d_call: -
clone_size: -
v_call: TRBV2
j_call: TRBJ1-2
cdr3_aa: CASTPVPSMSGYTF
cdr3_nt: TGTGCCAGCACCCCAGTGCCCTCAATGTCTGGCTACACCTTC

d_call: -
clone_size: -
v_call: TRBV18
j_call: TRBJ1-5
cdr3_aa: CASSLDSQYQPQHF
cdr3_nt: TGTGCCAGCTCACTTGACAGCCAGTATCAGCCCCAGCATTTT

d_call: -
clone_size: -
v_call: TRBV5-4
j_call: TRBJ2-3
cdr3_aa: CASSLRVQADTQYF
cdr3_nt: TGTGCCAGCAGCTTGAGGGTACAGGCAGATACGCAGTATTTT

d_call: -
clone_size: few
v_call: TRBV5-1
j_call: TRBJ1-6
cdr3_aa: CASSLDPGANSPLHF
cdr3_nt: TGCGCCAGCAGCTTGGATCCAGGGGCCAATTCACCCCTCCACTTT

d_call: -
clone_size: -
v_call: TRBV9
j_call: TRBJ2-1
cdr3_aa: CASSVPGASNEQFF
cdr3_nt: TGTGCCAGCAGCGTCCCGGGAGCCAGCAATGAGCAGTTCTTC

d_call: -
clone_size: once
v_call: TRBV7-9
j_call: TRBJ1-1
cdr3_aa: CASSLEGGTEAFF
cdr3_nt: TGTGCCAGCAGCTTAGAAGGGGGCACTGAAGCTTTCTTT

d_call: TRBD2
clone_size: -
v_call: TRBV5-6
j_call: TRBJ2-7
cdr3_aa: CASSLGGGVYEQYF
cdr3_nt: TGTGCCAGCAGCTTAGGCGGGGGGGTCTACGAGCAGTACTTC

d_call: -
clone_size: -
v_call: TRBV10-1
j_call: TRBJ2-3
cdr3_aa: CASSEFPGFADTQYF
cdr3_nt: TGCGCCAGCAGTGAATTTCCAGGATTTGCAGATACGCAGTATTTT

d_call: TRBD1
clone_size: few
v_call: TRBV10-2
j_call: TRBJ2-7
cdr3_aa: CANPSGQPGQGCYEQYF
cdr3_nt: TGCGCCAACCCGAGCGGTCAACCGGGACAGGGTTGCTACGAGCAGTACTTC

d_call: -
clone_size: -
v_call: TRBV6-6
j_call: TRBJ2-7
cdr3_aa: CASSSPVYEQYF
cdr3_nt: TGTGCCAGCAGTTCCCCGGTCTACGAGCAGTACTTC

d_call: -
clone_size: -
v_call: TRBV6-5
j_call: TRBJ1-5
cdr3_aa: CASRPGQSNQPQHF
cdr3_nt: TGTGCCAGCAGGCCGGGACAAAGCAATCAGCCCCAGCATTTT

d_call: -
clone_size: -
v_call: TRBV11-2
j_call: TRBJ1-2
cdr3_aa: CASSVGTLGGYTF
cdr3_nt: TGTGCCAGCAGCGTCGGGACATTGGGGGGCTACACCTTC

d_call: TRBD1
clone_size: -
v_call: TRBV5-6
j_call: TRBJ1-6
cdr3_aa: CASSLGTVSPLHF
cdr3_nt: TGTGCCAGCAGCCTAGGGACAGTTTCACCCCTCCACTTT

d_call: TRBD1
clone_size: -
v_call: TRBV5-4
j_call: TRBJ1-1
cdr3_aa: CASSRTGPNTEAFF
cdr3_nt: TGTGCCAGCAGCCGGACAGGGCCGAACACTGAAGCTTTCTTT

d_call: -
clone_size: -
v_call: TRBV6-4
j_call: TRBJ1-6
cdr3_aa: CASSDWQGNSPLHF
cdr3_nt: TGTGCCAGCAGTGACTGGCAGGGGAATTCACCCCTCCACTTT

d_call: TRBD2
clone_size: -
v_call: TRBV7-7
j_call: TRBJ2-5
cdr3_aa: CASSTGTSGGARETQYF
cdr3_nt: TGTGCCAGCAGCACGGGAACTAGCGGGGGGGCCCGAGAGACCCAGTACTTC

d_call: TRBD1
clone_size: -
v_call: TRBV5-8
j_call: TRBJ1-5
cdr3_aa: CASSYGTGGGLNNQPQHF
cdr3_nt: TGTGCCAGCAGCTACGGGACAGGGGGGGGACTAAACAATCAGCCCCAGCATTTT

d_call: TRBD2
clone_size: -
v_call: TRBV4-1
j_call: TRBJ2-3
cdr3_aa: CASSQGNERDYFSDTQYF
cdr3_nt: TGCGCCAGCAGCCAAGGAAATGAGAGGGACTACTTCTCTGATACGCAGTATTTT

d_call: -
clone_size: -
v_call: TRBV24-1
j_call: TRBJ1-2
cdr3_aa: CATSRPETGLGDSANYGYIF
cdr3_nt: TGTGCCACCAGTAGACCGGAGACAGGCTTGGGAGACAGCGCCAACTATGGCTACATCTTC

d_call: -
clone_size: -
v_call: TRBV27
j_call: TRBJ2-2
cdr3_aa: CASSLSPAQATGELFF
cdr3_nt: TGTGCCAGCAGTTTATCTCCGGCACAGGCCACCGGGGAGCTGTTTTTT

d_call: TRBD2
clone_size: -
v_call: TRBV5-6
j_call: TRBJ2-7
cdr3_aa: CASSAGLATYEQYF
cdr3_nt: TGTGCCAGCAGCGCCGGACTAGCCACCTACGAGCAGTACTTC

d_call: -
clone_size: once
v_call: TRBV4-1
j_call: TRBJ1-4
cdr3_aa: CASSQDLGGPLFF
cdr3_nt: TGCGCCAGCAGCCAAGATTTGGGAGGTCCACTGTTTTTT

d_call: TRBD2
clone_size: -
v_call: TRBV5-1
j_call: TRBJ2-1
cdr3_aa: CASSSETSGGYNEQFF
cdr3_nt: TGCGCCAGCAGCTCGGAGACTAGCGGGGGGTACAATGAGCAGTTCTTC

d_call: TRBD1
clone_size: -
v_call: TRBV5-1
j_call: TRBJ1-5
cdr3_aa: CASSEGGLGNQPQHF
cdr3_nt: TGCGCCAGCAGCGAAGGGGGCCTGGGCAATCAGCCCCAGCATTTT

d_call: -
clone_size: -
v_call: TRBV6-5
j_call: TRBJ2-7
cdr3_aa: CASSWTETYEQYF
cdr3_nt: TGTGCCAGCAGCTGGACAGAGACCTACGAGCAGTACTTC

d_call: -
clone_size: -
v_call: TRBV11-2
j_call: TRBJ1-2
cdr3_aa: CASSLGTDSVANYGYTF
cdr3_nt: TGTGCCAGCAGCTTAGGGACAGATAGTGTGGCTAACTATGGCTACACCTTC

d_call: -
clone_size: -
v_call: TRBV11-2
j_call: TRBJ1-5
cdr3_aa: CASSLGGRGIYNQPQHF
cdr3_nt: TGTGCCAGCAGCTTGGGTGGCAGGGGAATTTACAATCAGCCCCAGCATTTT

d_call: TRBD1
clone_size: -
v_call: TRBV19
j_call: TRBJ2-7
cdr3_aa: CASRTGDSSYEQYF
cdr3_nt: TGTGCCAGTCGGACAGGGGATTCCTCCTACGAGCAGTACTTC

d_call: TRBD2
clone_size: -
v_call: TRBV19
j_call: TRBJ2-1
cdr3_aa: CASSVAGALYNEQFF
cdr3_nt: TGTGCCAGTAGTGTAGCGGGAGCCCTATACAATGAGCAGTTCTTC

d_call: -
clone_size: -
v_call: TRBV5-1
j_call: TRBJ1-1
cdr3_aa: CASSGRNTEAFF
cdr3_nt: TGCGCCAGCAGCGGCAGGAACACTGAAGCTTTCTTT

d_call: TRBD1
clone_size: few
v_call: TRBV7-9
j_call: TRBJ1-2
cdr3_aa: CASSLAAGTGGYGYTF
cdr3_nt: TGTGCCAGCAGCTTAGCCGCCGGGACAGGGGGTTATGGCTACACCTTC